This T cell receptor (beta chain) was sequenced for a study of T cells in localized non-small cell lung cancer. The ends lost 5 bases at V and 10 bases at J; junction bases unmatched: 13. The CDR3 sequence is 15 residues long. Germline V gene lookup returns CDR1 SGHNT and CDR2 YENEEA. The table came from immunoSEQ multiplex PCR; TCRdb's copy has only in-frame clones and leaves some out. The sample comprises approximately 3,100 clones, around 28% of which are singletons, and around 15% rests with the top ten. This clonotype originated in a man between 40 and 70 years old with stage III lung adenocarcinoma. The chain links TRBV11-3 to TRBJ2-1; 8 bases fit TRBD2. The sample was lung tumor tissue, taken before any cancer treatment. The CDR3 loop is CASSPTSGPYVEQFF. DNA of the CDR3: TGTGCCAGCAGCCCCACTAGCGGTCCATATGTAGAGCAGTTCTTC.